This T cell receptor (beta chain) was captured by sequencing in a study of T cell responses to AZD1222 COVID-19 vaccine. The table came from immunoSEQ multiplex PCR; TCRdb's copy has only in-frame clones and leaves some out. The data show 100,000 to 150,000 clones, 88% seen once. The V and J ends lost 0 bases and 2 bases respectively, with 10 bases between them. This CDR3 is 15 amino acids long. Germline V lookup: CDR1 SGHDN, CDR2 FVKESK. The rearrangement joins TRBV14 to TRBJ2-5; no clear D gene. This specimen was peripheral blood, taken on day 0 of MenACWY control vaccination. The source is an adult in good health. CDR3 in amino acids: CASSQDHLSQETQYF. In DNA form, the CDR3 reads TGTGCCAGCAGCCAAGATCATTTGAGTCAAGAGACCCAGTACTTC.